This TCR beta chain was identified in a study of blood T cell repertoires in COVID-19. This clone was picked up a small number of times. Trimming left V 1 base short and J 4 bases short, with 3 bases between. This CDR3 region has 12 residues. CDR1 is KGHSH, CDR2 LQKENI, per germline. Sequencing used immunoSEQ multiplex PCR; TCRdb keeps in-frame clones, though not all of them. The repertoire holds fewer than 150,000 clones, with around 85% as singletons. The chain carries TRBV18 and TRBJ2-3; no firm D call. Sequencing was carried out using peripheral blood. This clonotype originated in a man aged 50 to 60 with acute or convalescent COVID-19. As DNA, the CDR3 is TGTGCCAGCTCACCACTAGCAGATACGCAGTATTTT. Protein sequence: CASSPLADTQYF. The complete variable domain, with remaining parts taken from reference TRBV18 and TRBJ2-3, reads NAGVMQNPRHLVRRRGQEARLRCSPMKGHSHVYWYRQLPEEGLKFMVYLQKENIIDESGMPKERFSAEFPKEGPSILRIQQVVRGDSAAYFCASSPLADTQYFGPGTRLTVL.